This TCR beta chain was documented in a study of blood T cells in healthy people across ages. A sample-barcoded 5' primer and a J-beta primer mix were used in a second PCR of about 7 to 12 cycles. TCRdb independently ran MiXCR on the 5' RACE reads; one entry per CDR3 protein. The sample carries about 760,000 distinct CDR3 sequences, more than 55% recorded once. This clonotype was detected a few times. The CDR3 runs to 16 residues. Trimming took 0 bases from V and 7 from J; bases not matched to a gene: 8. Germline loops: CDR1 ENHRY, CDR2 SYGVKD. This clonotype was sampled from a man aged 40-49 years in good health. Input material: blood. The gene calls are TRBV10-3 and TRBJ2-3; 9 bases map to TRBD1. The CDR3 DNA reads as TGTGCCATCAGTGAGTCGGCCGGGACAGGGAGTAATACGCAGTATTTT. Amino acids: CAISESAGTGSNTQYF.